Presented here are 27 T cell receptor beta chains from one specimen sequenced in a study of beta chain features in type 1 diabetes. Study-level points and caveats: All four CD4+ subsets from Type 1 diabetes patients carried moderately but significantly shorter TCRB CDR3s.

What these receptors recognize is not known. Expressed TCRB transcripts were sequenced, since all the RNA that had been isolated was reverse transcribed. The assay was immunoSEQ multiplex PCR, and TCRdb's table has in-frame clones only and misses some. The data contain hundreds of thousands of clones, roughly 13% of them seen just once; the ten biggest clones take up 0.03% to 0.045%. Sequenced material: naive CD4+ T cells from blood. All receptors derive from a man aged 18 to 30 with type 1 diabetes.

V is TRBV29-1 and J is TRBJ1-3; a possible D gene is TRBD1 (6 bases). With 2 bases removed from V and 4 bases from J, the gap between germline ends came to 9 bases. This CDR3 has 13 residues. Germline CDR1 SQVTM, CDR2 ANQGSEA. The CDR3 DNA reads as TGCAGCGTTGAACAGGGGCAAGGAAACACCATATATTTT. Translating gives CSVEQGQGNTIYF.

This clone has just a few counts. The chain has TRBV2 and TRBJ2-5; TRBD1 is a possible D gene (5 bases). Trimming removed 7 bases from V and 1 base from J, with 13 bases in between. CDR3 length equals 14 residues. From germline, CDR1 is SNHLY and CDR2 FYNNEI. CDR3 nucleotides: TGTGCCAGCAAGGGCCAGGGTATCCAAGAGACCCAGTACTTC. Protein product: CASKGQGIQETQYF.

The V gene is TRBV5-6, the J gene TRBJ2-5, with D perhaps being TRBD1 or TRBD2 (5 bases each). The CDR3 length is 14 residues. Trimming removed 4 bases at V and 7 bases at J, with 17 bases between. CDR1 and CDR2 (germline): SGHDT, YYEEEE. Here the CDR3 DNA reads TGTGCCAGCAGCCGAAAAGGGACCTCTCCGACCCAGTACTTC. As protein: CASSRKGTSPTQYF. The full variable domain, in which reference TRBV5-6 and TRBJ2-5 provide the parts outside the CDR3, is DAGVTQSPTHLIKTRGQQVTLRCSPKSGHDTVSWYQQALGQGPQFIFQYYEEEERQRGNFPDRFSGHQFPNYSSELNVNALLLGDSALYLCASSRKGTSPTQYFGPGTRLLVL.

V and J are TRBV28 and TRBJ2-7; possible D gene TRBD1, 5 bases. The V gene's germline CDR1 is MDHEN and CDR2 SYDVKM. The CDR3 sequence is 13 residues long. The V and J ends lost 8 bases and 4 bases respectively, with 15 bases between them. CDR3 nucleotides: TGTGCCAGCCGAATAGGGGTATTGTACGAGCAGTACTTC. Translation gives CASRIGVLYEQYF.

The table lists this clone with a few counts. The gene calls are TRBV10-3 and TRBJ2-3; D possibly corresponds to TRBD1 (5 bases). The germline gives CDR1 ENHRY, CDR2 SYGVKD. The CDR3 length is 14 residues. With 8 bases removed from V and 0 bases from J, the gap between germline ends came to 12 bases. The CDR3 DNA reads TGTGCCATCCGGACACCACTTAGCACAGATACGCAGTATTTT. Residues: CAIRTPLSTDTQYF.

The V gene is TRBV28, the J gene TRBJ2-5, with D hard to call. Germline V gene sequence: CDR1 MDHEN, CDR2 SYDVKM. Trimming shortened V by 7 bases and J by 5 bases, and 14 bases separated the two germline ends. The CDR3 contains 13 residues. As DNA, the CDR3 is TGTGCCAGCACATTGGGTCCCCGGGAGACCCAGTACTTC. Protein: CASTLGPRETQYF.

This sequence joins TRBV30 and TRBJ1-3; D is unresolved. CDR1 is GTSNPN and CDR2 is SVGIG in the germline V gene (reference sequence). This CDR3 comprises 13 residues. Trimming removed 4 bases from V and 6 bases from J, with 13 bases in between. The CDR3 sequence: CAWTRTGENTIYF. For the CDR3, the DNA is TGTGCCTGGACCCGGACTGGGGAAAACACCATATATTTT.

The count of this clone is one. CDR3 in DNA: TGCAGTGCTAGAGATCCTGACAGGGGATACTTC. Its translation is CSARDPDRGYF. The genes are TRBV20-1 and TRBJ2-5; 8 nucleotides align to TRBD1. Germline V CDR1 and CDR2: DFQATT, SNEGSKA (reference sequence). Unmatched junction bases numbered 5, after V lost 0 bases and J lost 14 bases. CDR3 length: 11 amino acids.

This clone was counted a single time. Other DNA sequences within the sample encode an identical CDR3. This chain joins TRBV9 and TRBJ1-1; maybe TRBD1 (5 bases). The CDR3 has 14 amino acids. V dropped 0 bases and J dropped 3 bases, with 9 bases sitting between them. The germline gives CDR1 SGDLS, CDR2 YYNGEE. DNA of the CDR3: TGTGCCAGCAGCGTAGATGGGGGATACACTGAAGCTTTCTTT. Amino acids: CASSVDGGYTEAFF.

In this sample, this clone turned up a few times. The chain couples TRBV5-1 to TRBJ1-1; a possible D gene is TRBD1 (6 bases). V lost 0 bases and J lost 1, with 10 bases in between. The CDR3 runs 15 residues. The germline V gene encodes CDR1 SGHRS and CDR2 YFSETQ. CDR3 coding DNA: TGCGCCAGCAGCTTGGGGTCAGGGGCGAACACTGAAGCTTTCTTT. Translating gives CASSLGSGANTEAFF.

Only a few counts were recorded for this clone. V gene TRBV28 combines with J gene TRBJ2-7; the D gene is possibly TRBD1 (6 bases). The CDR3 totals 12 residues. CDR1 is MDHEN, CDR2 SYDVKM, per germline. Trimming removed 5 bases from V and 8 bases from J, with 13 bases in between. CDR3 protein: CASSVTGSQQYF. The CDR3 nucleotides read TGTGCCAGCAGTGTTACAGGGAGTCAGCAGTACTTC.

A few counts support this clone. The chain employs TRBV7-2 and TRBJ2-7; 8 bases fit TRBD1. V lost 5 bases to trimming and J lost 0 bases; unmatched junction nucleotides: 6. This CDR3 comprises 15 residues. Germline CDR1 and CDR2: SGHTA and FQGNSA. CDR3 protein: CASSTGQVLSYEQYF. In nucleotides, the CDR3 is TGTGCCAGCAGCACGGGACAGGTCCTCTCCTACGAGCAGTACTTC.

This clone was observed a handful of times. This chain joins TRBV25-1 and TRBJ2-3; D is ambiguous. The CDR3 has 14 residues. The germline V gene has CDR1 MGHDK and CDR2 SYGVNS. V shed 3 bases and J shed 0 bases, with 7 bases lying between them. The CDR3 region is CASSEDLSTDTQYF. Here the CDR3 DNA reads TGTGCCAGCAGTGAGGACCTTAGCACAGATACGCAGTATTTT.

This clone came up a few times. V usage is TRBV5-6 and J usage is TRBJ2-4, with 9 bases lining up with TRBD1. V lost 5 bases to trimming and J lost 2 bases; unmatched junction nucleotides: 14. The CDR3 length is 18 residues. Germline V gene data show CDR1 as SGHDT and CDR2 as YYEEEE. In DNA form, the CDR3 reads TGTGCCAGCAGACTATCCCCCGGGGACAGGGCTACCAAAAACATTCAGTACTTC. Protein product: CASRLSPGDRATKNIQYF. Full variable domain (rest looked up from reference TRBV5-6 and TRBJ2-4): DAGVTQSPTHLIKTRGQQVTLRCSPKSGHDTVSWYQQALGQGPQFIFQYYEEEERQRGNFPDRFSGHQFPNYSSELNVNALLLGDSALYLCASRLSPGDRATKNIQYFGAGTRLSVL.

This clone has only a few counts. At the DNA level, this CDR3 is encoded by other sequences in the same sample as well. V and J are TRBV30 and TRBJ2-2; 10 nucleotides line up with TRBD2. Trimming cost V 2 bases and J 4 bases; bases outside gene matches: 4. The length of the CDR3 is 15 residues. CDR1 and CDR2 (germline): GTSNPN, SVGIG (reference sequence). The CDR3 loop is CAWSRLAGGTGELFF. CDR3 nucleotide sequence: TGTGCCTGGAGTCGACTAGCGGGTGGCACCGGGGAGCTGTTTTTT. The full variable domain, its missing parts supplied by reference TRBV30 and TRBJ2-2, is SQTIHQWPATLVQPVGSPLSLECTVEGTSNPNLYWYRQAAGRGLQLLFYSVGIGQISSEVPQNLSASRPQDRQFILSSKKLLLSDSGFYLCAWSRLAGGTGELFFGEGSRLTVL.

This clone has only a few counts. The chain employs TRBV25-1 and TRBJ2-7, with D unclear. This CDR3 spans 13 amino acids. Germline CDR1 MGHDK, CDR2 SYGVNS. V lost 6 bases and J lost 13, with 22 bases in between. The CDR3 region is CASSPLIGPELYF. CDR3 DNA: TGTGCCAGCAGCCCACTAATCGGACCCGAGCTTTACTTC.

The sample holds a few counts of this clone. This chain joins TRBV5-1 and TRBJ2-1, with 7 positions matching TRBD1. CDR3 size: 13 residues. Unmatched junction bases numbered 3, after V lost 0 bases and J lost 9 bases. CDR1 is SGHRS, CDR2 YFSETQ, per germline. CDR3 loop: CASSLVTGTEQFF. The CDR3 nucleotides are TGCGCCAGCAGCTTGGTGACAGGGACTGAGCAGTTCTTC.

This clone turned up a few times. The J gene is TRBJ2-5, the V gene TRBV28; unclear D gene. The germline V and J ends were trimmed by 4 bases and 13 bases, with 16 bases remaining between them. This CDR3 has 12 residues. Per germline, CDR1 MDHEN and CDR2 SYDVKM. The CDR3 reads CASSSPSFKGYF. The CDR3, as DNA: TGTGCCAGCAGTTCCCCTTCATTCAAGGGGTACTTC. The whole variable domain, filled in from reference TRBV28 and TRBJ2-5, reads DVKVTQSSRYLVKRTGEKVFLECVQDMDHENMFWYRQDPGLGLRLIYFSYDVKMKEKGDIPEGYSVSREKKERFSLILESASTNQTSMYLCASSSPSFKGYFGPGTRLLVL.

The chain joins TRBV18 to TRBJ2-1, with D tentatively TRBD1 (6 bases). Germline assignment: CDR1 KGHSH and CDR2 LQKENI. The CDR3 is made up of 16 amino acids. The germline V and J ends were trimmed by 2 bases and 0 bases, with 11 bases remaining between them. CDR3 in DNA: TGTGCCAGCTCACCATTAGGGGGAAGCTCCTACAATGAGCAGTTCTTC. It encodes CASSPLGGSSYNEQFF.

In its sample, this clone was seen a few times. CDR3 coding DNA: TGTGCCAGCAGTGAAACAGGGGGCTCCTACGAGCAGTACTTC. This sequence encodes CASSETGGSYEQYF. The chain combines TRBV2 with TRBJ2-7; 8 nucleotides match TRBD1. This CDR3 spans 14 amino acids. With V trimmed by 2 bases and J by 0 bases, 0 bases remained unmatched. Germline CDR1 SNHLY, CDR2 FYNNEI.

For this clone: The sample holds other DNA sequences that translate to the same CDR3. The chain couples TRBV7-2 to TRBJ2-3, with 7 positions matching TRBD2. This CDR3 contains 14 residues. Germline trimming cut 0 bases from V and 6 bases from J; bases unmatched to any gene: 3. Germline assignment: CDR1 SGHTA and CDR2 FQGNSA. Here the CDR3 reads CASSLARGVDTQYF. In DNA, the CDR3 is TGTGCCAGCAGCTTAGCCCGGGGGGTGGATACGCAGTATTTT.

This clone was seen more than once but under ten times. The chain links TRBV30 to TRBJ1-3, with D possibly TRBD1 on 6 matching bases. V was trimmed by 4 bases and J by 4 bases, leaving 8 bases between them. The CDR3 is made up of 12 amino acids. CDR1 GTSNPN and CDR2 SVGIG come from the germline V gene (reference sequence). CDR3 amino acids: CAWTQGGNTIYF. The CDR3 DNA is TGTGCCTGGACCCAGGGGGGAAACACCATATATTTT. The full variable domain, with the rest looked up from reference TRBV30 and TRBJ1-3, is SQTIHQWPATLVQPVGSPLSLECTVEGTSNPNLYWYRQAAGRGLQLLFYSVGIGQISSEVPQNLSASRPQDRQFILSSKKLLLSDSGFYLCAWTQGGNTIYFGEGSWLTVV.

This clone was recorded a few times. V is TRBV28 and J is TRBJ1-5; perhaps TRBD1 as D (5 bases). V gave up 6 bases and J gave up 1 base, with 16 bases separating them. Germline CDR1 is MDHEN and CDR2 is SYDVKM. The CDR3 length is 16 residues. CDR3 DNA: TGTGCCAGCAGCTCCTCCCCAGGGATGAGCAATCAGCCCCAGCATTTT. It is translated as CASSSSPGMSNQPQHF.

This clone was detected a few times. V is TRBV6-6 and J is TRBJ2-7, with D tentatively TRBD1 (6 bases). CDR1 and CDR2 from the germline V gene are MNHNY and SVGAGI (reference sequence). The CDR3 runs to 14 residues. V was pared by 6 bases and J by 3 bases, with 15 bases between. CDR3 bases: TGTGCCAGCAGGCCCGACAGGTTAAGCTACGAGCAGTACTTC. It codes for CASRPDRLSYEQYF.

There are a few counts of this clone. The genes are TRBV5-1 and TRBJ2-3; D possibly corresponds to TRBD1 (6 bases). The CDR3 sequence is 14 residues long. The V gene's germline CDR1 is SGHRS and CDR2 YFSETQ. The V end lost 3 bases, the J end lost 6 bases, and 14 bases lay between the germline ends. The CDR3 nucleotides read TGCGCCAGCAGCTCCGGACAGCCCAGGGATACGCAGTATTTT. Its translation: CASSSGQPRDTQYF.

The chain employs TRBV10-3 and TRBJ2-7; 9 positions match TRBD2. Germline V gives CDR1 ENHRY, CDR2 SYGVKD. Trimming took 0 bases from V and 2 from J; bases not matched to a gene: 2. The CDR3 has 15 amino acids. The CDR3 loop reads CAISESSGGTYEQYF. CDR3 bases: TGTGCCATCAGTGAGTCTAGCGGGGGAACCTACGAGCAGTACTTC.

The chain couples TRBV14 to TRBJ1-2, with 7 bases fitting TRBD1. CDR1 SGHDN and CDR2 FVKESK come from the germline V gene. The CDR3 extends over 17 amino acids. The junction had 13 bases not matched to a gene; V was cut back by 1 base and J by 5 bases. Here the CDR3 DNA reads TGTGCCAGCAGCCAAGCGCTCCCTCGGGACAGTGTGTATGGCTACACCTTC. Amino acids: CASSQALPRDSVYGYTF. The full variable domain, completed using reference TRBV14 and TRBJ1-2, is EAGVTQFPSHSVIEKGQTVTLRCDPISGHDNLYWYRRVMGKEIKFLLHFVKESKQDESGMPNNRFLAERTGGTYSTLKVQPAELEDSGVYFCASSQALPRDSVYGYTFGSGTRLTVV.